The 21 T cell receptor beta chains below come from one sample, sequenced in a study of T cells after yellow fever vaccination. TCRdb re-analysed the 5' RACE reads in MiXCR, keeping a single row per CDR3 protein. The sample has 450,000 to 650,000 distinct CDR3 sequences, roughly 13% seen once. This specimen consisted of PBMCs, obtained on the day of the yellow fever booster vaccination. The receptor set was obtained from a man aged 25 to 45 who received the YFV17D yellow fever vaccine.

The CDR3 bases are TGCAGTGCAAGGGAGGGGATGTATACGCAGTATTTT. Amino acid sequence: CSAREGMYTQYF. This chain connects TRBV20-1 to TRBJ2-3, with 7 bases matching TRBD2. The V gene end was trimmed by 6 bases and the J gene end by 7 bases; junction bases not matched to a gene: 7. CDR1 is DFQATT, CDR2 SNEGSKA, per germline (reference sequence). This CDR3 is 12 amino acids long.

The chain has TRBV11-2 and TRBJ2-3; D is perhaps TRBD2 (6 bases). This CDR3 contains 14 residues. V was trimmed by 5 bases and J by 7 bases, leaving 16 bases between them. CDR1 SGHAT and CDR2 FQNNGV come from the germline V gene. The CDR3 spells CASSTVSGGNTQYF. The CDR3, as DNA: TGTGCCAGCAGCACCGTATCCGGAGGGAATACGCAGTATTTT. Based on the CDR3 plus reference TRBV11-2 and TRBJ2-3, the full variable domain is EAGVAQSPRYKIIEKRQSVAFWCNPISGHATLYWYQQILGQGPKLLIQFQNNGVVDDSQLPKDRFSAERLKGVDSTLKIQPAKLEDSAVYLCASSTVSGGNTQYFGPGTRLTVL.

This clonotype showed up just a few times. The J gene is TRBJ1-6, the V gene TRBV7-3; a weak D match, TRBD1 (5 bases). This CDR3 has 14 residues. V was clipped by 2 bases and J by 10 bases, with 12 bases between them. Germline CDR1 reads SGHTA; CDR2 reads FQGTGA. The DNA for the CDR3 is TGTGCCAGCAGCTTAGGACTCCAGGGATCACCCCTCCACTTT. Residues: CASSLGLQGSPLHF.

This clonotype was found a few times. This chain connects TRBV12-3 or TRBV12-4 to TRBJ2-1; TRBD1 agrees at 7 bases. This CDR3 comprises 15 residues. V was clipped by 6 bases and J by 5 bases; unmatched bases: 10. Here the CDR3 reads CASSKSGGNHNEQFF. CDR3 coding DNA: TGTGCCAGCAGCAAATCAGGGGGTAACCACAATGAGCAGTTCTTC.

This clonotype was seen only once. As DNA, the CDR3 is TGTGCCAGCAGCACCGGGACTAGTTTGAGGAATGAAGAGACCCAGTACTTC. Translation: CASSTGTSLRNEETQYF. The chain combines TRBV21-1 with TRBJ2-5; the DNA was not compared with TRBD2, the D call given in the table. TRBV21-1 is a documented pseudogene. The CDR3 has 17 residues.

The chain recombines TRBV2 with TRBJ2-1; 7 bases map to TRBD1. Germline trimming cut 6 bases from V and 0 bases from J; bases unmatched to any gene: 5. The CDR3 sequence is 15 residues long. The germline gives CDR1 SNHLY, CDR2 FYNNEI. CDR3 region: CASSGQVLSYNEQFF. For the CDR3, the DNA is TGTGCCAGCAGCGGACAGGTCCTCTCCTACAATGAGCAGTTCTTC.

This clonotype was counted between two and nine times. This sequence joins TRBV10-3 and TRBJ2-5, with 7 nucleotides matching TRBD1. The CDR3 loop spans 16 amino acids. The V gene end was trimmed by 0 bases and the J gene end by 1 base; junction bases not matched to a gene: 5. Germline CDR1 is ENHRY and CDR2 is SYGVKD. Written as DNA, the CDR3 is TGTGCCATCAGTGAGTCCACCGGGACAGCCCAAGAGACCCAGTACTTC. Protein: CAISESTGTAQETQYF.

This clonotype was found a few times. The genes are TRBV12-3 or TRBV12-4 and TRBJ2-7, with TRBD2 identical over 14 bases. The V gene end was trimmed by 6 bases and the J gene end by 5 bases; junction bases not matched to a gene: 6. The CDR3 contains 15 residues. CDR3 sequence reads: CASSTGTSGSNEQYF. In DNA form, the CDR3 reads TGTGCCAGCAGCACGGGGACTAGCGGGAGCAACGAGCAGTACTTC.

For this clonotype: The junction shows a germline mismatch at one end, possibly a read error. The chain employs TRBV6-1 and TRBJ1-4; D gene unclear. Germline loops: CDR1 MNHNS, CDR2 SASEGT. The CDR3 spans 15 residues. The CDR3 protein is CASRTTWASTEELFF. DNA for the CDR3: TGTGCCAGCAGGACTACATGGGCCTCCACTGAAGAACTGTTTTTT.

This clonotype was observed a handful of times. The chain employs TRBV20-1 and TRBJ2-1, with D possibly being TRBD2 (5 bases). V was pared by 4 bases and J by 3 bases, with 16 bases between. The CDR3 contains 15 residues. CDR1 DFQATT and CDR2 SNEGSKA come from the germline V gene (reference sequence). Written as DNA, the CDR3 is TGCAGTGCTATTGTCCCGGAAGGGAGCTACAATGAGCAGTTCTTC. Amino acids: CSAIVPEGSYNEQFF.

This clonotype was seen only a few times. The chain is built from TRBV4-3 and TRBJ1-2; tentatively, D is TRBD1 (6 bases). The CDR3 runs to 17 residues. The germline CDR1 and CDR2 sequences are LGHNA and YSLEER. V was clipped by 1 base and J by 4 bases, with 19 bases between them. The CDR3 DNA reads TGCGCCAGCAGCCAAGGGATGGAGGGGGTAGGTCCCTATGGCTACACCTTC. Amino acid sequence: CASSQGMEGVGPYGYTF.

This rearrangement joins TRBV11-2 to TRBJ2-3, with 11 bases that match TRBD2. The CDR3 contains 18 residues. V was pared by 5 bases and J by 5 bases, with 15 bases of the junction left unmatched. The germline V gene has CDR1 SGHAT and CDR2 FQNNGV. CDR3 protein: CASSALSIAGGLKDTQYF. In DNA, the CDR3 is TGTGCCAGCAGCGCCCTATCTATAGCGGGAGGGCTGAAAGATACGCAGTATTTT.

This chain connects TRBV12-3 or TRBV12-4 to TRBJ2-1, with no clear D. The V end was cut by 6 bases, the J end by 8 bases, with 17 bases between. CDR3 length: 14 amino acids. The DNA for the CDR3 is TGTGCCAGCAGCTTAAGGGCGACCTCGGATGAGCAGTTCTTC. Protein product: CASSLRATSDEQFF.

This clonotype was seen only a few times. This rearrangement joins TRBV7-2 to TRBJ2-4; the D is unclear. Trimming left V 3 bases short and J 4 bases short, with 10 bases between. The CDR3 loop spans 14 amino acids. Germline V lookup: CDR1 SGHTA, CDR2 FQGNSA. For the CDR3, the DNA is TGTGCCAGCAGCTTTTGGACGGAAAAAAACATTCAGTACTTC. It specifies CASSFWTEKNIQYF.

The chain joins TRBV7-2 to TRBJ1-2, with a tentative D call TRBD1 (5 bases). Germline CDR1 reads SGHTA; CDR2 reads FQGNSA. This CDR3 comprises 14 residues. Trimming removed 5 bases at V and 8 bases at J, with 18 bases between. This CDR3 reads CASSQVRDWRGYTF. Written as DNA, the CDR3 is TGTGCCAGCAGCCAAGTCCGGGACTGGAGAGGCTACACCTTC.

The chain is built from TRBV5-1 and TRBJ2-3; 10 bases match TRBD2. The length of the CDR3 is 16 residues. Germline CDR1 reads SGHRS; CDR2 reads YFSETQ. The J segment lost 1 base and the V segment lost 1 base, leaving 3 bases of the junction unmatched. This CDR3 reads CASSLSGTSGTDTQYF. CDR3 DNA sequence: TGCGCCAGCAGCTTGAGCGGGACTAGCGGCACAGATACGCAGTATTTT.

Only a few counts were recorded for this clonotype. The chain uses TRBV28 and TRBJ2-7; unclear D gene. V lost 2 bases and J lost 7, with 9 bases in between. CDR3 length: 12 amino acids. Per the germline V gene, CDR1 is MDHEN and CDR2 is SYDVKM. CDR3 DNA sequence: TGTGCCAGCAGTTTAGGTCCGGTGGAGCAGTACTTC. This codes for CASSLGPVEQYF.

The rearrangement links TRBV7-2 to TRBJ2-7; D unresolved. CDR3 length equals 15 residues. Germline V gene lookup returns CDR1 SGHTA and CDR2 FQGNSA. V lost 5 bases, J lost 0 bases, and 14 bases lay in between. CDR3 bases: TGTGCCAGCAGCCCCCCCGTAACTCGCTCCTACGAGCAGTACTTC. It encodes CASSPPVTRSYEQYF.

The CDR3 bases are TGTGCCAGCAGCTTAGATCAGCAAGAGACCCAGTACTTC. It specifies CASSLDQQETQYF. The chain links TRBV7-9 to TRBJ2-5; D uncertain. CDR1 SEHNR and CDR2 FQNEAQ come from the germline V gene (reference sequence). The CDR3 extends over 13 amino acids. V lost 1 base to trimming and J lost 2 bases, with 5 bases between them.

This clonotype was seen more than once but under ten times. The chain carries TRBV4-3 and TRBJ2-7; TRBD2 aligns across 8 bases. Germline V lookup: CDR1 LGHNA, CDR2 YSLEER. This CDR3 contains 15 residues. V was clipped by 0 bases and J by 2 bases; unmatched bases: 3. This chain's CDR3 is CASSQEVLAAYEQYF. Here the CDR3 DNA reads TGCGCCAGCAGCCAAGAGGTACTAGCGGCCTACGAGCAGTACTTC.

This clonotype has only a few counts. V usage is TRBV7-3 and J usage is TRBJ2-5; no definite D call. Germline V gene lookup returns CDR1 SGHTA and CDR2 FQGTGA. The CDR3 has 13 residues. The ends were cut back, 3 bases at V and 5 bases at J, with 10 bases in the middle. Here the CDR3 reads CASSFGVMETQYF. CDR3 in DNA: TGTGCCAGCAGCTTCGGAGTAATGGAGACCCAGTACTTC.